The entry that follows covers one TCR beta chain sequence. The CDR3 is made up of 17 amino acids. The ends were cut back, 7 bases at V and 0 bases at J, with 16 bases in the middle. The germline V gene has CDR1 MDHEN and CDR2 SYDVKM. This entry is derived from a study of blood T cell repertoires in COVID-19. In the study overall: The study drew acute and convalescent COVID-19 samples from the United States, Italy and Spain. Sources were T cells, B-cell-depleted T cells, or PBMCs; the material itself was cDNA or gDNA.

Per the study methods: Reference gene primer amplification in the assay estimated nucleated cell counts. Clones were sequenced by immunoSEQ multiplex PCR, and TCRdb holds only the in-frame ones, with some missing. That table supplies the V and J calls and clone size; D and trimming were determined from the DNA. The sample consists of a few hundred thousand clones, approximately 81% of them appearing once. The chain recombines TRBV28 with TRBJ1-6; D not certain. This receptor was obtained from a woman aged 18 to 35 with acute or convalescent COVID-19. The sequencing sample was made of peripheral blood. CDR3 sequence reads: CASTQRTGSSYNSPLHF. The CDR3, as DNA: TGTGCCAGCACCCAGCGGACGGGAAGCTCCTATAATTCACCCCTCCACTTT. Full variable domain (rest looked up from reference TRBV28 and TRBJ1-6): DVKVTQSSRYLVKRTGEKVFLECVQDMDHENMFWYRQDPGLGLRLIYFSYDVKMKEKGDIPEGYSVSREKKERFSLILESASTNQTSMYLCASTQRTGSSYNSPLHFGNGTRLTVT.